This section outlines one T cell receptor beta chain sequence together with its context. Its antigen is not known. Germline V lookup: CDR1 SNHLY, CDR2 FYNNEI. The CDR3 is 16 residues long. V gave up 0 bases and J gave up 3 bases, with 14 bases separating them. This specimen comes from a study of blood T cells in healthy people across ages. Study-wide results and caveats: In long-lived donors, naive CD4+ cell counts and diversity exceeded those of aged donors.

PCR was performed a second time for about 7 to 11 cycles using a sample-barcoded 5' primer and a J-beta primer mix. TCRdb re-analysed the 5' RACE reads in MiXCR, keeping a single row per CDR3 protein. This table holds roughly 800,000 distinct CDR3 sequences, 20% to 25% found once. No fewer than 5.5 micrograms of total RNA were isolated from every sample. This sample was shared with a second study, whose subject was T cells of mothers and their children. From that study: Compared with unrelated pairs, related mother-child pairs had slightly higher, non-significant overlap.

The sequence was collected from a boy younger than 18 in good health. Sequencing input: blood. The chain recombines TRBV2 with TRBJ2-5, with D maybe TRBD2 (5 bases). DNA of the CDR3: TGTGCCAGCAGTGAAGCGCTTCAGGTGGGAGAAGAGACCCAGTACTTC. Amino acids: CASSEALQVGEETQYF.